This paragraph reports one TCR beta chain. Its specificity is not known. This sample stems from a study of T cell repertoires in cytomegalovirus infection. At the level of the study: Matching HLA type, along with CMV infection, was indicated by public TCR beta signatures. The study, taken as a whole, reports: There were carriers of CMV plus the relevant HLA, and cumulative public TCR beta family frequency identified them. Clonotype analysis showed dominance of the ex vivo response by HLA-C-restricted CMV-specific TCR beta clonotypes.

The CDR3 loop spans 14 amino acids. Germline CDR1 DFQATT, CDR2 SNEGSKA (reference sequence). The V gene lost 0 bases and the J gene lost 3 bases, with 12 bases spanning the gap. MiXCR, run by TCRdb on the reads, gives a single entry per CDR3 protein. In the table there are over 100,000 distinct CDR3 sequences, roughly a tenth of which are singletons. The J gene is TRBJ2-7, the V gene TRBV20-1, with D hard to call. The sequence was collected from a human donor in good health (CMV status not recorded). Some clones in this sample may be carry-over from other donors' samples. The sequenced sample was PBMCs, sequenced either directly or after in vitro stimulation (not recorded which). In nucleotides, the CDR3 is TGCAGTGCTAGAGATCGTTACAGTTACTACGAGCAGTACTTC. This codes for CSARDRYSYYEQYF.